The present T cell receptor beta chain was sequenced within a study of cytomegalovirus exposure and HLA in healthy donors. Study findings and constraints: Compared with the roughly 700-donor mean, an Asian-associated ancestry cluster reportedly had fewer N-insertions, according to a later analysis. A list of around 160 TCR beta chains associated with cytomegalovirus was given.

The V and J ends lost 6 bases and 8 bases respectively, with 10 bases between them. The CDR3 spans 11 residues. CDR1 MNHEY and CDR2 SVGAGI come from the germline V gene. With regard to this clone: Its antigen is as yet unknown.

Vbeta (60) and Jbeta (13) primers were used in the PCR. This table comes from immunoSEQ multiplex PCR, and its TCRdb copy is limited to in-frame clones, with some not included. The sample records approximately 190,000 clones, 85% to 90% being singletons. Sequenced sample: PBMCs. The rearrangement uses TRBV6-5 and TRBJ1-1; D unresolved. The clonotype was recovered from a man aged 25-40 years in good health and CMV-seronegative. The CDR3 region is CASSGLLEAFF. The CDR3 DNA reads TGTGCCAGCAGCGGGTTATTAGAAGCTTTCTTT.